This T cell receptor beta chain came from a study of cytotoxic CD8 clonotypes in ibrutinib-treated CLL (dated by TCRdb to the early 2020s). Regarding the study in general: In this cohort, about 15 patients were treatment-naive and 11 to 12 were relapsed/refractory, while 17 to 18 had unmutated IGHV. Responses were partial in around 25 patients and complete in 2; after median around 72 months follow-up, roughly 14 stayed in remission and approximately 12 progressed. Response samples were obtained after a median of approximately 12 months of treatment, with a range of roughly 6 to 40 months. On average, each sample yielded around 230,000 productive templates and 85,000 to 95,000 productive rearrangements. Longitudinal samples were available for 26 of the 86 trial participants. Cryopreserved peripheral blood mononuclear cells were collected at three points: before therapy, at response, and at either sustained remission or disease progression. Every remission and progressive disease sample was obtained while ibrutinib was still being received by the patients.

The sample's time point, from its label and the paper: about a year on ibrutinib. For TCR beta library preparation, roughly 2.2 micrograms of genomic DNA were isolated from cryopreserved PBMCs. Longitudinal blood samples from CLL patients on ibrutinib monotherapy underwent high-throughput TCR beta sequencing. The patients were enrolled in a single-center, open-label phase 2 trial of ibrutinib monotherapy. Taken from cysteine to phenylalanine, the CDR3 has 15 residues. CDR3 DNA is the only sequence kept; it has 45 bases, read in frame from the first base. The germline V gene yields LGHNA for CDR1 and YSLEER for CDR2. From V the trimming removes 2 bases and from J it removes 2 bases, while the gene matches leave 5 bases of the junction unaccounted for. Note on this clone: The target of this receptor is not known. The input lacks base qualities; no much larger clone sits a single base away.

The goal of deep resolution MiSeq sequencing was a depth between 1 in 1 million and 1 in 200,000 T cells, and coverage averaged 10x per clonotype. The immunoSEQ hsTCRB Kit was used to generate the TCR beta libraries. Regarding the original processing steps: ImmunoSEQ Data Assistant and ImmunoSEQ Analyzer were used for data analysis, and V, D and J genes were assigned according to IMGT definitions. Clonality, with values ranging from 0 to 1, was calculated as one minus the normalized Shannon entropy of productive rearrangement frequencies. Only overrepresented clonotypes making up at least 0.05% of each patient's repertoire were included in the public clonotype analysis. Repertoires from some twelve age-matched healthy donors in immuneACCESS were used as clonality controls. Held by TCRdb, this immuneACCESS table contains in-frame sequences only and omits some clones. Under half of the omission traces to an unresolved V gene where checked; the cause of the rest is unknown. Clone size and V and J calls were adopted from that table, with D and trimming inferred from the DNA. The sample table lists about 130,000 clones, around three quarters of them with a count of one. The ten most abundant clones make up roughly 13% of the sample.

Overall study outcomes, separate from this receptor: Sustained-remission and progressing patients did not have matched sampling times, and lymph node repertoires were not examined. Baseline clonality exceeded that of age-matched healthy donors and correlated strongly with circulating CD8+ T-cell counts. Public clonotypes were rare and either contracted or stayed stable during treatment, and the rise in clonality at ibrutinib response reflected the expansion of private clonotypes. Clonality increased at ibrutinib response, stayed stable in sustained remission, and fell back toward baseline at progression.

The starting material was PBMCs, obtained after 12 months of ibrutinib treatment. This TCR came from a human donor with chronic lymphocytic leukemia. This sequence uses TRBV4-3 and TRBJ2-7, with 8 middle bases fitting TRBD2. For the CDR3, the sequence is CASSQRAGAPYEQYF. The DNA sequence is as follows: TGCGCCAGCAGCCAACGAGCGGGGGCCCCCTACGAGCAGTACTTC.